This T cell receptor beta chain originates from a study of T cell responses to AZD1222 COVID-19 vaccine (dated by TCRdb to the early 2020s). In terms of the full investigation: AZD1222 recipients with second doses at about 4 weeks or about 12 weeks were pooled, because spike-specific TCR depth and breadth did not differ between schedules. Trial participants were enrolled by age into subgroups of 18-55, 56-69 and 70-plus years, and 148, 28 and 57 TCR-sequenced participants, respectively, were included in these subgroups. A total of about 250 trial participants underwent TCR sequencing, of whom 207 had received two doses of AZD1222 and approximately 26 had received two doses of the MenACWY control vaccine. Here is what the overall study found, with its caveats: After two AZD1222 doses, both the breadth and the depth of spike-specific TCRs were significantly higher than at day 0 and than in MenACWY recipients. Conclusions about previously exposed vaccinees were limited because only 5 or 6 AZD1222 recipients were SARS-CoV-2 seropositive at baseline. Because no samples from the day 14 peak response were available, repertoires could be characterized only after the peak T cell response. Participants were mostly white British, with more females than males. The authors suggested clonal diversity may have been underestimated. The vaccine-associated CD4 TCRs covered the entire spike protein, and the dominant responses fell in regions 160-218 and 743-854. Epitopes outside the regions mutated in the B.1.351 and B.1.1.7 variants were reportedly recognized by nearly half of the unique spike-specific TCRs. In the small 56-69-year group, the increase in depth fell short of significance, most likely because of low power.

Via the germline V gene, CDR1 is MGHDK and CDR2 SYGVNS. Including the terminal cysteine and phenylalanine, the CDR3 comprises 14 residues. The kept DNA is CDR3 alone, 42 bases in frame from the first base. The V end loses 1 base and the J end loses 5 bases, and a stretch of 11 bases separates them. In regard to this clone: This clone's antigen is unknown. No much larger clone is present one base from it, and per-base qualities are unavailable.

The CDR3 regions of human TCRbeta chains were analyzed by immunosequencing. On the authors' methods: Repertoire TCRs were matched against a reference library of SARS-CoV-2-specific TCRs generated with the MIRA antigen-specificity platform. Breadth was defined as the fraction of unique TCRs that were SARS-CoV-2-associated, and depth was defined as the fraction of total T cells that were SARS-CoV-2-associated. Each spike-specific TCR was assigned to its reactive spike region and to a CD4 or CD8 class using the MIRA data. Log10-transformed breadth and depth values were compared by one-way ANOVA with Sidak's multiple comparisons tests. Drawn from immuneACCESS, this table holds only the in-frame rearrangements with V and J called that TCRdb kept. Clones are partly lost; checked studies trace under half to an unresolved V gene and leave the rest unexplained. The V and J calls and clone size come from that table; D and trimming were worked out from the DNA. This sample lists about 120,000 clones; about nine tenths were detected once. Together, the top ten hold approximately 4.8% of the sample.

The time point label, as the study defines it: baseline before first vaccination. Vaccinee samples were obtained from the UK trials COV001 and COV002, which included a single-blind randomized controlled phase 2/3 trial of AZD1222 (ChAdOx1 nCoV-19) in healthy adults. For TCRbeta chain sequencing, PBMC samples were collected from trial participants at day 0 and at day 28 after the second dose. The chain was built from TRBV25-1 and TRBJ1-1, and TRBD1 may be the D gene, going by 5 matching bases. This material consisted of peripheral blood, taken on day 0 of AZD1222 vaccination. This TCR was sampled from an adult in good health. The nucleotide sequence reads as follows: TGTGCCAGCAGTGAATTGGCAGAGGGGACTGAAGCTTTCTTT. Translated, this gives CASSELAEGTEAFF.